What follows describes a single T cell receptor (beta chain). Its antigen is currently unknown. V was trimmed by 0 bases and J by 4 bases, leaving 7 bases between them. The CDR3 extends over 14 amino acids. Germline lookup yields CDR1 SGHNT and CDR2 YYREEE (reference sequence). Produced via immunoSEQ multiplex PCR; TCRdb's table is partial and in-frame only. Of 150,000 to 200,000 clones listed, 85% to 95% were seen once; the top ten hold 2.3%. These data come from a study of T cell responses to AZD1222 COVID-19 vaccine. Whole-study findings and limits: Females outnumbered males among donors, who were mostly white British; clonal diversity was possibly underestimated. Spike-specific TCR breadth and depth were elevated following two AZD1222 doses.

Sequencing was performed on peripheral blood, taken on day 0 of AZD1222 vaccination. This receptor was obtained from an adult in good health. The V gene is TRBV5-4, the J gene TRBJ1-4; D remains ambiguous. This CDR3 is CASSLERVNEKLFF. CDR3 coding DNA: TGTGCCAGCAGCTTGGAAAGGGTTAATGAAAAACTGTTTTTT.